One sample yielded the 23 T cell receptor beta chains listed below, sequenced in a study of CD4 T cells in relation to SARS-CoV-2 and coronaviruses. What these receptors recognize is not known. The method was immunoSEQ multiplex PCR; TCRdb's version includes in-frame clones alone and lacks a portion of them. The sample includes some 32,000 clones, about 70% seen only once; the top ten take 3.4%. The sample taken for sequencing was memory CD4+ T cells from PBMCs, cultured in vitro. These receptors originate from an adult with COVID-19.

V and J are TRBV5-6 and TRBJ2-6; D gene unclear. Germline V gives CDR1 SGHDT, CDR2 YYEEEE. The CDR3 spans 11 residues. V gave up 0 bases and J gave up 13 bases, with 5 bases separating them. The CDR3: CASSLAWVLTF. Written as DNA, the CDR3 is TGTGCCAGCAGCTTGGCGTGGGTCCTGACTTTC. The complete variable domain, with remaining parts taken from reference TRBV5-6 and TRBJ2-6, reads DAGVTQSPTHLIKTRGQQVTLRCSPKSGHDTVSWYQQALGQGPQFIFQYYEEEERQRGNFPDRFSGHQFPNYSSELNVNALLLGDSALYLCASSLAWVLTFGAGSRLTVL.

This clone was seen only a few times. The chain has TRBV6-5 and TRBJ1-2; tentative D call: TRBD1 (6 bases). Germline V gives CDR1 MNHEY, CDR2 SVGAGI. The CDR3 length is 13 residues. Trimming pared 6 bases from V and 2 bases from J, leaving 10 bases between. CDR3 sequence (DNA): TGTGCCAGCAGAAGGACAGTCAACTATGGCTACACCTTC. Translation gives CASRRTVNYGYTF.

The chain combines TRBV6-5 with TRBJ2-7; 10 bases align to TRBD2. The CDR3 is 13 residues long. After removal of 6 bases from V and 6 bases from J, the junction contained 5 bases not matched to a gene. Germline-derived CDR1 and CDR2 are MNHEY and SVGAGI. CDR3 residues: CASRQRGGLEQYF. DNA for the CDR3: TGTGCCAGCAGACAGCGGGGGGGCCTCGAGCAGTACTTC.

The chain recombines TRBV5-5 with TRBJ1-6; possibly TRBD1 for D (5 bases). Germline V lookup: CDR1 SGHKS, CDR2 YYEKEE (reference sequence). The CDR3 runs 15 residues. V lost 0 bases, J lost 10 bases, and 14 bases lay in between. CDR3 sequence (DNA): TGTGCCAGCAGCTTGGCCGGGGGGGAGCGGTCACCCCTCCACTTT. This sequence encodes CASSLAGGERSPLHF.

This clone was recorded only once. The chain is built from TRBV7-3 and TRBJ2-1; TRBD2 aligns across 12 bases. This CDR3 comprises 13 residues. CDR1 and CDR2 (germline): SGHTA, FQGTGA. The ends lost 6 bases at V and 9 bases at J; junction bases unmatched: 3. CDR3 sequence: CASSWGLAGEQFF. The CDR3 DNA sequence: TGTGCCAGCAGTTGGGGACTAGCGGGTGAGCAGTTCTTC. Together with reference TRBV7-3 and TRBJ2-1, the CDR3 gives the full variable domain: GAGVSQTPSNKVTEKGKYVELRCDPISGHTALYWYRQSLGQGPEFLIYFQGTGAADDSGLPNDRFFAVRPEGSVSTLKIQRTERGDSAVYLCASSWGLAGEQFFGPGTRLTVL.

The V and J genes are TRBV19 and TRBJ2-7, with 7 bases aligning to TRBD1. The germline gives CDR1 LNHDA, CDR2 SQIVND (reference sequence). The V and J ends lost 5 bases and 1 base, in that order; junction bases with no gene match: 2. This CDR3 is 13 amino acids long. The CDR3 DNA reads as TGTGCCAGTAGTTTGACAGGGTCCTACGAGCAGTACTTC. This codes for CASSLTGSYEQYF.

The chain employs TRBV9 and TRBJ1-6; D ambiguous. The germline CDR1 and CDR2 sequences are SGDLS and YYNGEE. Trimming shortened V by 4 bases and J by 7 bases, and 12 bases separated the two germline ends. The CDR3 contains 14 residues. CDR3 sequence reads: CASSPRERNSPLHF. CDR3 coding DNA: TGTGCCAGCAGCCCACGGGAGAGAAATTCACCCCTCCACTTT.

The V and J genes are TRBV20-1 and TRBJ1-1; D perhaps matches TRBD1 (5 bases). CDR3 size: 11 residues. Trimming removed 6 bases from V and 1 base from J, with 6 bases in between. Germline lookup yields CDR1 DFQATT and CDR2 SNEGSKA (reference sequence). CDR3: CSATGNTEAFF. CDR3 nucleotides: TGCAGTGCAACAGGGAACACTGAAGCTTTCTTT.

The rearrangement links TRBV19 to TRBJ1-3, with D possibly matching TRBD1 (5 bases). The CDR3 consists of 12 residues. CDR1 and CDR2 from the germline V gene are LNHDA and SQIVND (reference sequence). Trimming took off 8 bases at V and 3 bases at J, with 8 bases between the two ends. The CDR3, as DNA: TGTGCCAGTCGGGGGTATGGAAACACCATATATTTT. Its protein product is CASRGYGNTIYF.

This clone was observed a handful of times. J is TRBJ2-7 and V is TRBV19; possible D gene TRBD2, 5 bases. V was cut by 3 bases and J by 4 bases, with 13 bases left in between. The CDR3 has 14 amino acids. Germline V gene data show CDR1 as LNHDA and CDR2 as SQIVND (reference sequence). CDR3 loop: CASSMGGPLYEQYF. CDR3 coding DNA: TGTGCCAGTAGTATGGGCGGGCCTCTTTACGAGCAGTACTTC.

The genes are TRBV19 and TRBJ2-3; 8 nucleotides align to TRBD2. Trimming at V came to 9 bases and at J to 4 bases, leaving 6 bases not matched to a gene. Per germline, CDR1 LNHDA and CDR2 SQIVND (reference sequence). The CDR3 loop spans 13 amino acids. DNA of the CDR3: TGTGCCAGCGGAGCGGGAGAGGCAGATACGCAGTATTTT. Translated: CASGAGEADTQYF.

This clone was picked up a small number of times. The rearrangement links TRBV5-6 to TRBJ2-3, with 12 positions matching TRBD2. This CDR3 is built from 18 residues. CDR1 SGHDT and CDR2 YYEEEE come from the germline V gene. The trim removed 3 bases at V and 2 bases at J, leaving 10 bases unmatched. CDR3 coding DNA: TGTGCCAGCAGCTACCTAGCGGGAGGGCCTAGCTACACAGATACGCAGTATTTT. Translating gives CASSYLAGGPSYTDTQYF.

J is TRBJ2-4 and V is TRBV19; D might be TRBD1 or TRBD2, each matching 5 bases. CDR1 LNHDA and CDR2 SQIVND come from the germline V gene (reference sequence). Trimming took 5 bases from V and 1 from J, leaving 9 bases between them. The CDR3 loop spans 14 amino acids. In nucleotides, the CDR3 is TGTGCCAGTAGTGGGGGTTGGGCCAAAAACATTCAGTACTTC. Amino acid sequence: CASSGGWAKNIQYF. Full variable domain (rest looked up from reference TRBV19 and TRBJ2-4): DGGITQSPKYLFRKEGQNVTLSCEQNLNHDAMYWYRQDPGQGLRLIYYSQIVNDFQKGDIAEGYSVSREKKESFPLTVTSAQKNPTAFYLCASSGGWAKNIQYFGAGTRLSVL.

The rearrangement links TRBV28 to TRBJ1-1; D remains unclear. Germline V gene data show CDR1 as MDHEN and CDR2 as SYDVKM. Trimming shortened V by 4 bases and J by 8 bases, and 11 bases separated the two germline ends. The CDR3 has 12 residues. CDR3 loop: CASSWTASEAFF. The DNA for the CDR3 is TGTGCCAGCAGTTGGACGGCCTCCGAAGCTTTCTTT.

CDR3 loop: CASSPLVMGETQYF. As DNA, the CDR3 is TGTGCCAGCAGCCCCCTAGTCATGGGGGAGACCCAGTACTTC. The chain joins TRBV11-2 to TRBJ2-5; D gene unclear. The CDR3 covers 14 residues. Per the germline V gene, CDR1 is SGHAT and CDR2 is FQNNGV. Trimming removed 5 bases at V and 5 bases at J, with 15 bases between.

The chain uses TRBV5-4 and TRBJ2-5; 8 bases align to TRBD1. The CDR3 totals 18 residues. The germline V gene has CDR1 SGHNT and CDR2 YYREEE (reference sequence). Trimming took 3 bases from V and 2 from J; bases not matched to a gene: 15. CDR3 in DNA: TGTGCCAGCAGCTGGGGGGACAGGAGTCAACCCCCGCAAGAGACCCAGTACTTC. It translates to CASSWGDRSQPPQETQYF.

The chain carries TRBV19 and TRBJ1-5; no definite D call. The germline CDR1 and CDR2 sequences are LNHDA and SQIVND (reference sequence). CDR3 size: 14 residues. Trimming took off 2 bases at V and 2 bases at J, with 7 bases between the two ends. This chain's CDR3 is CASSINPGNQPQHF. In DNA, the CDR3 is TGTGCCAGTAGTATAAACCCAGGCAATCAGCCCCAGCATTTT. Full variable domain (missing parts from reference TRBV19 and TRBJ1-5): DGGITQSPKYLFRKEGQNVTLSCEQNLNHDAMYWYRQDPGQGLRLIYYSQIVNDFQKGDIAEGYSVSREKKESFPLTVTSAQKNPTAFYLCASSINPGNQPQHFGDGTRLSIL.

V usage is TRBV28 and J usage is TRBJ2-6, with D perhaps matching TRBD2 (6 bases). CDR3 length: 15 residues. Germline loops: CDR1 MDHEN, CDR2 SYDVKM. Trimming left V 7 bases short and J 4 bases short, with 14 bases between. The CDR3 bases are TGTGCCAGCACCGAGGAGGGTAGGGGGGCCAACGTCCTGACTTTC. It encodes CASTEEGRGANVLTF.

This clone was observed once. The chain recombines TRBV3-1 (or the pseudogene TRBV3-2) with TRBJ2-5, with D maybe TRBD1 (6 bases). The length of the CDR3 is 14 residues. V was trimmed by 6 bases and J by 7 bases, leaving 18 bases between them. From germline, CDR1 is LGHDT and CDR2 YNNKEL (reference sequence). The CDR3 region has the DNA TGTGCCAGCAGTGTCAACCGGGACACGTCGACCCAGTACTTC. It encodes CASSVNRDTSTQYF.

The V call is TRBV6-2 or TRBV6-3, the J call TRBJ2-7; tentative D call: TRBD1 (5 bases). V lost 0 bases to trimming and J lost 2 bases, with 11 bases between them. Per the germline V gene, CDR1 is MNHEY and CDR2 is SVGEGT. The CDR3 runs to 15 residues. CDR3 bases: TGTGCCAGCAGTTACTCCCTGGACAACCCCTACGAGCAGTACTTC. This sequence encodes CASSYSLDNPYEQYF.

The chain couples TRBV18 to TRBJ2-5; the match to TRBD1 covers 9 bases. The CDR3 consists of 15 residues. The V segment lost 3 bases and the J segment 3 bases; nucleotides outside the gene matches: 5. CDR1 KGHSH and CDR2 LQKENI come from the germline V gene. The CDR3 DNA is TGTGCCAGCTCACCTACGACAGGGGGAAAAGAGACCCAGTACTTC. Residues: CASSPTTGGKETQYF.

This chain links TRBV9 with TRBJ1-6; D is undetermined. The germline V gene has CDR1 SGDLS and CDR2 YYNGEE. CDR3 length: 14 amino acids. The V end was cut by 5 bases, the J end by 8 bases, with 14 bases between. The CDR3 region is CASRSGNSDSPLHF. The CDR3 bases are TGTGCCAGCAGGTCCGGGAATTCTGATTCACCCCTCCACTTT.

The V gene is TRBV28, the J gene TRBJ2-1, with 7 bases matching TRBD1. The CDR3 totals 11 residues. J was trimmed by 13 bases and V by 6 bases; bases with no gene match: 6. Germline V CDR1 and CDR2: MDHEN, SYDVKM. The CDR3 region has the DNA TGTGCCAGCAGGTTCAAAGGGGGCCAGTTCTTC. It is translated as CASRFKGGQFF.